The rows below give T cell receptor beta chains drawn from one sample of a study of blood T cell repertoires in COVID-19. Assay used: immunoSEQ multiplex PCR; TCRdb lists only in-frame clones, some missing. The sample yields about 120,000 clones, 65% to 85% seen once. Sequencing used peripheral blood. These receptors all come from a man in his thirties or forties with COVID-19, enrolled during active disease. Both conserved end residues are part of each CDR3. A D gene is named only where the DNA matches it firmly. The listing skips clone size in some rows; elsewhere it reads once, few, many or a size class.

D	size	V	J	CDR3	DNA
NA	NA	TRBV5-6	TRBJ2-3	CASSFGTGFGSLTQYF	TGTGCCAGCAGCTTTGGGACTGGCTTCGGATCCCTCACGCAGTATTTT
TRBD1	NA	TRBV4-2	TRBJ2-3	CASSPGQGTDTQYF	TGTGCCAGCAGCCCGGGACAGGGGACAGATACGCAGTATTTT
TRBD2	NA	TRBV10-2	TRBJ2-7	CASSGLAGGPSREQYF	TGCGCCAGCTCCGGACTAGCGGGAGGACCCTCTAGGGAGCAGTACTTC
NA	NA	TRBV29-1	TRBJ2-2	CSVESSGELFF	TGCAGCGTTGAGAGTTCCGGGGAGCTGTTTTTT
NA	NA	TRBV5-4	TRBJ1-3	CASSPGHHGNTIYF	TGTGCCAGCAGCCCGGGACACCATGGAAACACCATATATTTT
NA	NA	TRBV2	TRBJ2-1	CASSDGTASYNEQFF	TGTGCCAGCAGTGACGGGACTGCCTCCTACAATGAGCAGTTCTTC
NA	NA	TRBV4-1	TRBJ1-1	CASSLGTGGITEAFF	TGCGCCAGCAGCCTCGGGACGGGGGGCATCACTGAAGCTTTCTTT
TRBD1	NA	TRBV7-9	TRBJ2-5	CASSPGQGQETQYF	TGTGCCAGCAGCCCCGGACAGGGCCAAGAGACCCAGTACTTC
NA	NA	TRBV5-6	TRBJ1-1	CASSLYVAGGRGTEAFF	TGTGCCAGCAGCTTGTATGTCGCAGGAGGCCGGGGCACTGAAGCTTTCTTT
TRBD2	few	TRBV11-3	TRBJ2-7	CASSRWASGSPHEQYF	TGTGCCAGCAGCCGGTGGGCTAGCGGGAGTCCCCACGAGCAGTACTTC
NA	NA	TRBV2	TRBJ2-7	CASKRGRGASYEQYF	TGTGCCAGCAAACGAGGCCGAGGCGCCTCCTACGAGCAGTACTTC
NA	NA	TRBV9	TRBJ1-2	CASSPRQDSYGYTF	TGTGCCAGCAGCCCACGACAGGACAGCTATGGCTACACCTTC
NA	NA	TRBV5-4	TRBJ1-5	CASSLKGANQPQHF	TGTGCCAGCAGCTTGAAAGGGGCCAATCAGCCCCAGCATTTT
NA	NA	TRBV28	TRBJ1-2	CASTLQLGSYGYTF	TGTGCCAGCACCCTACAGCTCGGTAGCTATGGCTACACCTTC
NA	NA	TRBV9	TRBJ1-2	CASSPPRGGDGYTF	TGTGCCAGCAGCCCTCCTAGGGGAGGGGATGGCTACACCTTC
NA	NA	TRBV7-3	TRBJ2-1	CASSLSGDYNEQFF	TGTGCCAGCAGCTTATCGGGAGATTACAATGAGCAGTTCTTC
TRBD2	NA	TRBV19	TRBJ2-3	CASSSYPSGPSTDTQYF	TGTGCCAGTAGTTCCTATCCTAGCGGCCCTAGCACAGATACGCAGTATTTT
NA	NA	TRBV27	TRBJ1-6	CASSLYGSSYNSPLHF	TGTGCCAGCAGTTTATACGGGAGCTCCTATAATTCACCCCTCCACTTT
NA	once	TRBV5-6	TRBJ2-7	CASSLGGGPYEQYF	TGTGCCAGCAGCTTGGGTGGTGGGCCCTACGAGCAGTACTTC
NA	NA	TRBV30	TRBJ2-7	CAFLADTFKEQYF	TGTGCCTTTTTGGCGGACACCTTCAAGGAGCAGTACTTC
TRBD1	once	TRBV5-1	TRBJ1-6	CASSPTGSGSSPLHF	TGCGCCAGCAGCCCGACAGGGAGTGGAAGTTCACCCCTCCACTTT
NA	NA	TRBV15	TRBJ2-1	CATSRDTGPSPQFF	TGTGCCACCAGCAGAGACACAGGACCATCCCCGCAGTTCTTC
TRBD1	NA	TRBV7-3	TRBJ2-2	CASSPQGAANTGELFF	TGTGCCAGCAGCCCCCAGGGGGCTGCGAACACCGGGGAGCTGTTTTTT
NA	NA	TRBV6-2/TRBV6-3	TRBJ1-4	CASSRAGDLNEKLFF	TGTGCCAGCAGTCGTGCAGGGGACCTTAATGAAAAACTGTTTTTT
NA	NA	TRBV28	TRBJ2-1	CASSFYGNGNEQFF	TGTGCCAGCAGTTTTTACGGGAACGGCAATGAGCAGTTCTTC
NA	NA	TRBV14	TRBJ2-5	CASSQTGLSAETQYF	TGTGCCAGCAGCCAAACAGGGTTGAGTGCGGAGACCCAGTACTTC
TRBD1	NA	TRBV6-5	TRBJ1-4	CASSPGQGGEKLFF	TGTGCCAGCAGCCCGGGACAGGGAGGTGAAAAACTGTTTTTT
TRBD1	NA	TRBV28	TRBJ1-2	CASSWGFRDSYGYTF	TGTGCCAGCAGCTGGGGCTTCCGGGACAGTTATGGCTACACCTTC
TRBD2	once	TRBV29-1	TRBJ2-2	CSVRRAGVEAGELFF	TGCAGCGTGAGGAGAGCGGGAGTTGAGGCCGGGGAGCTGTTTTTT
NA	NA	TRBV7-2	TRBJ1-6	CASSPMGHYNSPLHF	TGTGCCAGCAGCCCCATGGGACATTATAATTCACCCCTCCACTTT
NA	NA	TRBV6-2/TRBV6-3	TRBJ2-1	CASSRAGRNEQFF	TGTGCCAGCAGTCGGGCAGGGAGGAATGAGCAGTTCTTC
TRBD2	NA	TRBV3-1/TRBV3-2	TRBJ2-5	CASSPRYAGGSETQYF	TGTGCCAGCAGCCCGCGGTATGCGGGGGGGAGTGAGACCCAGTACTTC
TRBD1	few	TRBV30	TRBJ2-7	CAWRRGQGVYYEQYF	TGTGCCTGGAGGAGAGGACAGGGGGTATACTACGAGCAGTACTTC
NA	NA	TRBV12-5	TRBJ1-4	CASGLGPPVAGSEKLFF	TGTGCTAGTGGTTTGGGCCCCCCGGTGGCGGGTAGTGAAAAACTGTTTTTT
NA	NA	TRBV4-1	TRBJ1-5	CASSNLAGPQHF	TGCGCCAGCAGCAACCTGGCTGGGCCCCAGCATTTT
TRBD1	NA	TRBV9	TRBJ2-2	CASSLVGTGGTGELFF	TGTGCCAGCAGCCTAGTTGGGACAGGGGGGACCGGGGAGCTGTTTTTT
TRBD2	NA	TRBV12-5	TRBJ2-7	CASGPGLAGSPGQYF	TGTGCTAGTGGTCCCGGACTAGCGGGGTCCCCTGGGCAGTACTTC
NA	NA	TRBV11-3	TRBJ2-1	CASSLDIKVGVPYNEQFF	TGTGCCAGCAGCTTAGATATCAAGGTCGGGGTTCCCTACAATGAGCAGTTCTTC
NA	NA	TRBV27	TRBJ1-6	CASSLLLIDSPLHF	TGTGCCAGCAGTTTACTCCTAATTGATTCACCCCTCCACTTT
TRBD1	NA	TRBV9	TRBJ2-7	CASSGRDSYEQYF	TGTGCCAGCAGCGGCCGGGACAGCTACGAGCAGTACTTC
NA	NA	TRBV9	TRBJ2-2	CASSVELNTGELFF	TGTGCCAGCAGCGTAGAACTGAACACCGGGGAGCTGTTTTTT
NA	NA	TRBV27	TRBJ1-1	CASSFYPGMNTEAFF	TGTGCCAGCAGTTTTTACCCAGGCATGAACACTGAAGCTTTCTTT